The next 5 T cell receptor beta chains were all read from a single sample in a study of blood T cells in healthy people across ages. Using a J-beta primer mix together with a sample-barcoded 5' primer, a second PCR was run for about 6 to 11 cycles. TCRdb passed the 5' RACE reads through MiXCR, listing each CDR3 protein once. The sample has hundreds of thousands of distinct CDR3 sequences, about 21% seen once. Sequencing was performed on blood. The receptors here all came from a man in his 70s in good health.

This clonotype was seen a few times. This chain uses TRBV12-3 or TRBV12-4 with TRBJ2-4; unclear D gene. CDR3 length: 11 amino acids. The germline V and J ends were trimmed by 4 bases and 13 bases, with 11 bases remaining between them. CDR3 sequence: CASSSGDVQYF. The CDR3, as DNA: TGTGCCAGCAGTTCAGGTGACGTCCAGTACTTC.

This clonotype showed up just a few times. V usage is TRBV6-5 and J usage is TRBJ1-4, with 12 bases identical to TRBD1. There are 17 residues in the CDR3. Germline lookup yields CDR1 MNHEY and CDR2 SVGAGI. With V trimmed by 4 bases and J by 7 bases, 10 bases remained unmatched. The CDR3 sequence is CASSSAGTGGLGEKLFF. Here the CDR3 DNA reads TGTGCCAGCAGTTCGGCCGGGACAGGGGGCCTAGGTGAAAAACTGTTTTTT.

This clonotype occurred a few times. The V and J genes are TRBV12-3 or TRBV12-4 and TRBJ2-2; D is undetermined. The CDR3 spans 14 residues. The V end lost 6 bases, the J end lost 4 bases, and 12 bases lay between the germline ends. The CDR3 loop reads CASRTTLSTGELFF. The CDR3 nucleotides read TGTGCCAGCAGGACAACTTTGAGCACCGGGGAGCTGTTTTTT.

This clonotype was recorded a few times. This sequence joins TRBV24-1 and TRBJ2-7, with no clear D. CDR3 length: 14 amino acids. Trimming cost V 2 bases and J 0 bases, with 7 bases left between them. Germline loops: CDR1 KGHDR, CDR2 SFDVKD. CDR3 sequence reads: CATSDSGSSYEQYF. CDR3 in DNA: TGTGCCACCAGTGATTCGGGCAGCTCCTACGAGCAGTACTTC.

The chain employs TRBV20-1 and TRBJ2-3, with D possibly TRBD1 on 6 matching bases. V gave up 0 bases and J gave up 0 bases, with 16 bases separating them. This CDR3 contains 17 residues. The V gene's germline CDR1 is DFQATT and CDR2 SNEGSKA (reference sequence). The chain's CDR3 is CSARDEYRVPSTDTQYF. Written as DNA, the CDR3 is TGCAGTGCTAGAGATGAGTACAGGGTTCCGAGCACAGATACGCAGTATTTT.